This T cell receptor beta chain was recorded in a study of T cell responses to AZD1222 COVID-19 vaccine. With 2 bases removed from V and 4 bases from J, the gap between germline ends came to 13 bases. The germline gives CDR1 SGHRS, CDR2 YFSETQ. The CDR3 runs to 15 residues. Whole-study results and caveats: After the peak T cell response, and only then, were repertoires sampled. Just five to seven people given AZD1222 tested seropositive at baseline. White British ancestry dominated among donors, who included more females, and clonal diversity was possibly underestimated.

Regarding this clone: The antigen is undetermined.

The data were produced by immunoSEQ multiplex PCR, yet TCRdb's version contains in-frame clones alone and is incomplete. The sample holds around 190,000 clones; 85% to 90% are singletons and the top ten take more than 9%. This receptor was identified in an adult who received the AZD1222 COVID-19 vaccine. This rearrangement joins TRBV5-1 to TRBJ1-5, with D possibly TRBD1 on 6 matching bases. The specimen comprised peripheral blood, sampled 28 days after the second AZD1222 dose. CDR3 loop: CASSFGGQTNQPQHF. The CDR3 DNA reads TGCGCCAGCAGCTTCGGTGGACAGACGAATCAGCCCCAGCATTTT.